This T cell receptor beta chain was identified in a study of T cell responses to AZD1222 COVID-19 vaccine. Germline values: CDR1 SGHAT, CDR2 FQNNGV. V lost 1 base and J 5 bases, leaving 13 bases between the germline ends. CDR3 size: 15 residues. Assay used: immunoSEQ multiplex PCR; TCRdb lists only in-frame clones, some missing. The sample contains about 48,000 clones, 80% to 90% of which appear only once. Points from the study as a whole: Only after the peak T cell response were repertoires sampled.

Note on this clone: The antigen is undetermined.

The rearrangement joins TRBV11-2 to TRBJ2-3; the D is unclear. The sequenced sample was peripheral blood, obtained 28 days after the second AZD1222 dose. This receptor was identified in an adult who received the AZD1222 COVID-19 vaccine. CDR3 in DNA: TGTGCCAGCAGCTTAGTTCCCGGACGGTTAGATACGCAGTATTTT. Residues: CASSLVPGRLDTQYF.